Listed below are T cell receptor beta chains from one sample, sequenced in a study of blood T cell repertoires in COVID-19. The method was immunoSEQ multiplex PCR; TCRdb's version includes in-frame clones alone and lacks a portion of them. The sample records 85,000 to 90,000 clones, roughly 80% being singletons. The sequencing sample was made of peripheral blood. These receptors originate from a woman aged 80 or over with active or convalescent COVID-19. Both conserved end residues are part of each CDR3. D genes are given only for firm matches. Clone size is given for some rows only: seen once, a few or many times, or a class if the clone is expanded.

few	.	TRBJ1-5	TRBV10-3	TGTGCCATCAGTGACGGGGACATCAAGCAGCCCCAGCATTTT	CAISDGDIKQPQHF
.	.	TRBJ2-7	TRBV27	TGTGCCAGCAGTTCCAGAACATCCTACGAGCAGTACTTC	CASSSRTSYEQYF
few	.	TRBJ1-6	TRBV11-2	TGTGCCAGCAGCTTCCAGAGGGCGAATTCACCCCTCCACTTT	CASSFQRANSPLHF
.	TRBD1	TRBJ1-4	TRBV5-4	TGTGCCAGCAGCCGAGGGGGACAGGGGAATGAAAAACTGTTTTTT	CASSRGGQGNEKLFF
.	TRBD1	TRBJ2-2	TRBV23-1	TGCGCCAGCAGTCAATCGCGGACAGGGGGCGACACCGGGGAGCTGTTTTTT	CASSQSRTGGDTGELFF
.	TRBD2	TRBJ2-7	TRBV4-2	TGTGCCAGCAGCCAAGATGTAGCGGGGGCCCTAGTGCAGTACTTC	CASSQDVAGALVQYF
.	TRBD2	TRBJ2-3	TRBV4-3	TGCGCCAGCAGCCAATACAAGGAGGCTAGCGGGAGCGCAGATACGCAGTATTTT	CASSQYKEASGSADTQYF
.	.	TRBJ1-6	TRBV9	TGTGCCAGCAGCCCTCTAGTAAGCAATTCACCCCTCCACTTT	CASSPLVSNSPLHF
.	.	TRBJ2-7	TRBV2	TGTGCCAGCAGTGAGCTAGCCCCCCTCGAGCAGTACTTC	CASSELAPLEQYF
.	TRBD1	TRBJ2-5	TRBV18	TGTGCCAGCTCACCCCAGGGGGCAGAGACCCAGTACTTC	CASSPQGAETQYF
.	.	TRBJ2-7	TRBV5-6	TGTGCCAGCAGCTTGGGAATAGAAGAGCAGTACTTC	CASSLGIEEQYF
.	.	TRBJ2-1	TRBV19	TGTGCCAGTAGTATAGGGGGGGTGAGGGCTGCTGAGCAGTTCTTC	CASSIGGVRAAEQFF
.	.	TRBJ1-5	TRBV19	TGTGCCAGTAGTATCCGGGCGGCGGGCGGTTTGGGCAATCAGCCCCAGCATTTT	CASSIRAAGGLGNQPQHF
.	TRBD1	TRBJ1-4	TRBV28	TGTGCCAGCAGGGGACAGGGGGCTATGGGTGAAAAACTGTTTTTT	CASRGQGAMGEKLFF
.	.	TRBJ1-4	TRBV18	TGTGCCAGCTCACCTCGGGGGGGGCGTGACGAAAAACTGTTTTTT	CASSPRGGRDEKLFF
.	.	TRBJ1-3	TRBV9	TGTGCCAGCAGTCCCGACAGGTCGGCTCGAAACACCATATATTTT	CASSPDRSARNTIYF
few	.	TRBJ1-4	TRBV4-1	TGCGCCAGCAGCCGGGGCACGAATGAAAAACTGTTTTTT	CASSRGTNEKLFF
.	.	TRBJ1-2	TRBV7-2	TGTGCCAGCAGCTTAGTCCGGGGGGCTAACTATGGCTACACCTTC	CASSLVRGANYGYTF
.	.	TRBJ1-2	TRBV28	TGTGCCAGCAGTTTATGGTCCCGGACAGCTCGCTATGGCTACACCTTC	CASSLWSRTARYGYTF
.	TRBD2	TRBJ2-1	TRBV11-2	TGTGCCAGCAGCTTAGCACCGGGACTAGCGGGAGGTGGAAAATTCTTC	CASSLAPGLAGGGKFF
.	.	TRBJ2-3	TRBV9	TGTGCCAGCAGCGTACAGCCGGAGTTCACAGATACGCAGTATTTT	CASSVQPEFTDTQYF
.	TRBD1	TRBJ1-5	TRBV7-2	TGTGCCAGCAGCCCCCCCGGGACAGACAATCAGCCCCAGCATTTT	CASSPPGTDNQPQHF
.	.	TRBJ2-1	TRBV11-2	TGTGCCAGCAGCTTAGTGTTAGAGGGCTCTAACAATGAGCAGTTCTTC	CASSLVLEGSNNEQFF
.	TRBD2	TRBJ2-7	TRBV19	TGTGCCAGTAGTTTACTAGCGTCTAGCTCCTACGAGCAGTACTTC	CASSLLASSSYEQYF
few	TRBD1	TRBJ2-7	TRBV5-1	TGCGCCAGCAGCCGACAGGGCTCCTACGAGCAGTACTTC	CASSRQGSYEQYF
.	.	TRBJ2-3	TRBV7-2	TGTGCCAGCAGCTTAAAGTCTAGTGGAAGAGATACGCAGTATTTT	CASSLKSSGRDTQYF
.	TRBD2	TRBJ2-2	TRBV10-3	TGTGCCATCAGTGAGTCGGCGGGAGGGAACACCGGGGAGCTGTTTTTT	CAISESAGGNTGELFF